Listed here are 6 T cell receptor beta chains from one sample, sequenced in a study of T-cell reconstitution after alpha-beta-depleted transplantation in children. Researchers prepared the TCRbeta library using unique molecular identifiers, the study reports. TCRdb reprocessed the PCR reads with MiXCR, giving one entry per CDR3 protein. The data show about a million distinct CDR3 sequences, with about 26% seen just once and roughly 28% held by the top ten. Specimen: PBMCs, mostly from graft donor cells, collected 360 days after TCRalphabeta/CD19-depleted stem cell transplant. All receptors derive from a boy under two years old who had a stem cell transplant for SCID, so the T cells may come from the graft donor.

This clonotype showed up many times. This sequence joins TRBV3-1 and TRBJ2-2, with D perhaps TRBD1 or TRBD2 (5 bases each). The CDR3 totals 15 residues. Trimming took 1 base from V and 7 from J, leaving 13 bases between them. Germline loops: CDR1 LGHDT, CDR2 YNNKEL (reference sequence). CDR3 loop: CASSQVAGAVGELFF. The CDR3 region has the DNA TGTGCCAGCAGCCAAGTGGCCGGGGCGGTCGGGGAGCTGTTTTTT.

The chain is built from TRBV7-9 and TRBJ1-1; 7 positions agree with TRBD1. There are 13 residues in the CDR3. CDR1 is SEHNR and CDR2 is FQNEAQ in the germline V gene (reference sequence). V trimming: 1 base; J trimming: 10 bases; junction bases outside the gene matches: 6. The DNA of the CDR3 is TGTGCCAGCAGCTTAGGCCAGGGGGGCCGAGCTTTCTTT. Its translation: CASSLGQGGRAFF. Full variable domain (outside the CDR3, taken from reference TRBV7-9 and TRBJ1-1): DTGVSQNPRHKITKRGQNVTFRCDPISEHNRLYWYRQTLGQGPEFLTYFQNEAQLEKSRLLSDRFSAERPKGSFSTLEIQRTEQGDSAMYLCASSLGQGGRAFFGQGTRLTVV.

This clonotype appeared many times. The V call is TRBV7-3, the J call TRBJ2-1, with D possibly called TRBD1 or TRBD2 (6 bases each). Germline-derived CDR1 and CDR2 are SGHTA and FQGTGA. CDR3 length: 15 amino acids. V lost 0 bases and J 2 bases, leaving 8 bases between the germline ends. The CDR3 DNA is TGTGCCAGCAGCTTAACAGGGGGGACCTACAATGAGCAGTTCTTC. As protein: CASSLTGGTYNEQFF. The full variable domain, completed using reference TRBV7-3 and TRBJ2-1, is GAGVSQTPSNKVTEKGKYVELRCDPISGHTALYWYRQSLGQGPEFLIYFQGTGAADDSGLPNDRFFAVRPEGSVSTLKIQRTERGDSAVYLCASSLTGGTYNEQFFGPGTRLTVL.

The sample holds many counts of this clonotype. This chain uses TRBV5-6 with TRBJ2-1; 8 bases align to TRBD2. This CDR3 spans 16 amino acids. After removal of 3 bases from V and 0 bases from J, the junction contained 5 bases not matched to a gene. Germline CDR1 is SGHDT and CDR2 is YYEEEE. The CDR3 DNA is TGTGCCAGCAGCTGGCCCGGGACTAGCTCCTACAATGAGCAGTTCTTC. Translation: CASSWPGTSSYNEQFF.

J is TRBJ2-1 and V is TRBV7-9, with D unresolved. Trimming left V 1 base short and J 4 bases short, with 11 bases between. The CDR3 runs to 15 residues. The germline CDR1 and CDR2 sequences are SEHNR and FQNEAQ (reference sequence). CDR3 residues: CASSLGWDPYNEQFF. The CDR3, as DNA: TGTGCCAGCAGCTTAGGGTGGGATCCATACAATGAGCAGTTCTTC.

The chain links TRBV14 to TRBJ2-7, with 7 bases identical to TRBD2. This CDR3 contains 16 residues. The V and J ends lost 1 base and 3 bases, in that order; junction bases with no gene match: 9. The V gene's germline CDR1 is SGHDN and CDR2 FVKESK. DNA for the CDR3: TGTGCCAGCAGCCAAGTTGTCTATCCTAGCGGCTACGAGCAGTACTTC. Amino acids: CASSQVVYPSGYEQYF.